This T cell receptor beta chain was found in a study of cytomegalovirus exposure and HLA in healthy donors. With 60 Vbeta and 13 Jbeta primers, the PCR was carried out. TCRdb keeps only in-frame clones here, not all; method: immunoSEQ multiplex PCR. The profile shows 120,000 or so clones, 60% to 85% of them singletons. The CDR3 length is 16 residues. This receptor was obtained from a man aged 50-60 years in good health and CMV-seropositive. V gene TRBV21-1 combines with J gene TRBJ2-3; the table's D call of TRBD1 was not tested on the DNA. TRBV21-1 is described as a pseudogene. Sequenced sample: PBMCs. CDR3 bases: TGTGCCAGCAGCAAAGACGACAGGCTCAGGACAGATACGCAGTATTTT. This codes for CASSKDDRLRTDTQYF.